The clone carrying this T cell receptor (beta chain) showed up just a few times. Its antigen is as yet unknown. It was with 60 Vbeta and 13 Jbeta primers that the PCR ran. TCRdb's table, derived via immunoSEQ multiplex PCR, lists solely in-frame clones and lacks some. The sample has a few hundred thousand clones; about 75% are singletons. Germline assignment: CDR1 SGHAT and CDR2 FQNNGV. The CDR3 length is 15 residues. The trim removed 1 base at V and 6 bases at J, leaving 3 bases unmatched. The sample comes from a study of cytomegalovirus exposure and HLA in healthy donors. General study points: Certain indistinguishable V segments, among them TRBV6-2 and TRBV6-3, were excluded.

The V and J genes are TRBV11-2 and TRBJ2-1, with 10 bases aligning to TRBD2. The clonotype was recovered from a woman aged 25 to 45 in good health and CMV-seronegative. Input material: PBMCs. The CDR3 reads CASSLASGGANEQFF. The CDR3 nucleotides are TGTGCCAGCAGCTTAGCCAGCGGGGGGGCCAATGAGCAGTTCTTC.